Below are 5 T cell receptor beta chains sequenced from a single sample in a study of radiation and T cells in renal cell carcinoma. Produced via immunoSEQ multiplex PCR; TCRdb's table is partial and in-frame only. In the table there are 150,000 to 180,000 clones, roughly 90% of which are singletons. Indicated time point: blood 2 weeks post-SBRT. Treatment of the sample: 15 Gy SBRT to primary tumor, nephrectomy 4 weeks later. This specimen consisted of blood, obtained from a patient whose treatment included radiotherapy and nephrectomy. All receptors come from a woman between 45 and 60 years old with renal cell carcinoma.

This chain links TRBV7-9 with TRBJ1-1, with D unresolved. CDR1 is SEHNR and CDR2 is FQNEAQ in the germline V gene (reference sequence). The CDR3 contains 13 residues. Trimming stripped 6 bases from V and 3 bases from J, with 11 bases between. The CDR3, as DNA: TGTGCCAGCAGAAACAGCATCGACACTGAAGCTTTCTTT. It codes for CASRNSIDTEAFF.

In this sample, this clone turned up once. The chain employs TRBV29-1 and TRBJ1-4, with TRBD1 matching 7 bases. Germline CDR1 reads SQVTM; CDR2 reads ANQGSEA. The CDR3 sequence is 12 residues long. V was pared by 5 bases and J by 8 bases, with 5 bases of the junction left unmatched. CDR3 loop: CSVYRGDEKLFF. The DNA for the CDR3 is TGCAGCGTTTACAGGGGAGACGAAAAACTGTTTTTT.

This chain links TRBV6-4 with TRBJ1-5; D ambiguous. Germline assignment: CDR1 MRHNA and CDR2 SNTAGT. The CDR3 length is 14 residues. V was clipped by 2 bases and J by 6 bases, with 11 bases between them. The CDR3 is CASSDRETSQPQHF. The CDR3, as DNA: TGTGCCAGCAGTGACAGGGAGACAAGTCAGCCCCAGCATTTT.

V and J are TRBV6-6 and TRBJ2-2; 10 positions match TRBD1. The CDR3 totals 16 residues. From germline, CDR1 is MNHNY and CDR2 SVGAGI (reference sequence). V trimming: 7 bases; J trimming: 7 bases; junction bases outside the gene matches: 12. The chain's CDR3 is CASKDKGQGQIGELFF. CDR3 DNA: TGTGCCAGCAAGGATAAGGGACAGGGGCAAATCGGGGAGCTGTTTTTT.

The genes are TRBV6-5 and TRBJ1-2; D is ambiguous. Trimming pared 5 bases from V and 2 bases from J, leaving 15 bases between. CDR1 is MNHEY and CDR2 is SVGAGI in the germline V gene. This CDR3 spans 15 amino acids. CDR3 nucleotides: TGTGCCAGCAGTCCTAGGGAGAGATTGAACTATGGCTACACCTTC. As protein: CASSPRERLNYGYTF.